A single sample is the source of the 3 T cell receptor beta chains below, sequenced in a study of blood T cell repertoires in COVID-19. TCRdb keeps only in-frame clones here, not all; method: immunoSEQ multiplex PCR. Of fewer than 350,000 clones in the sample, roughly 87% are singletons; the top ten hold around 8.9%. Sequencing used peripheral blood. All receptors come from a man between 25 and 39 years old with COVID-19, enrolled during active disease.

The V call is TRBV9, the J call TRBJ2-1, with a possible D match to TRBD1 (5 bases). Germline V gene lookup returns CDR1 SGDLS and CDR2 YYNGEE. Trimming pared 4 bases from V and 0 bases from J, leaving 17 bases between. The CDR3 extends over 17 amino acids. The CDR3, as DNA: TGTGCCAGCAGCCCGCGGACAAGGTCATACTCCTACAATGAGCAGTTCTTC. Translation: CASSPRTRSYSYNEQFF.

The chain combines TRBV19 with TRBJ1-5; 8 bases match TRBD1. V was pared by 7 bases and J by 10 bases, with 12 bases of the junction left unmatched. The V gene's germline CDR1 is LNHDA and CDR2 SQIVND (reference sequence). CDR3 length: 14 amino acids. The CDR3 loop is CASTHVAGGGPQHF. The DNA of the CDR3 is TGTGCCAGTACCCACGTGGCAGGGGGCGGCCCCCAGCATTTT.

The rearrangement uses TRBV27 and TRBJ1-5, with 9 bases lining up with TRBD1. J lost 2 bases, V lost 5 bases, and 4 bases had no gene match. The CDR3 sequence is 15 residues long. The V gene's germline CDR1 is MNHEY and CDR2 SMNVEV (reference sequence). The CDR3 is CASSPRDRGNQPQHF. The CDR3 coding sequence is TGTGCCAGCAGTCCCCGGGACAGGGGCAATCAGCCCCAGCATTTT.